This T cell receptor beta chain was captured by sequencing in a study of cytomegalovirus exposure and HLA in healthy donors. In the case of this clone: Its antigen is not known.

The study, taken as a whole, reports: Relative to the approximately 630-donor mean, N-insertions were reportedly fewer in an Asian-associated ancestry cluster in a later analysis.

V lost 1 base and J lost 9, with 13 bases in between. The CDR3 has 15 amino acids. CDR1 SGHVS and CDR2 FQNEAQ come from the germline V gene. A multiplex PCR was run with 60 Vbeta primers and 13 Jbeta primers. Sequencing used immunoSEQ multiplex PCR; TCRdb keeps in-frame clones, though not all of them. Here the sample spans nearly 110,000 clones, roughly four fifths being singletons. This receptor was taken from a man in his forties or fifties in good health and CMV-seronegative. J is TRBJ1-6 and V is TRBV7-8; a possible D gene is TRBD1 (6 bases). Sequenced sample: PBMCs. The DNA of the CDR3 is TGTGCCAGCAGCTTAGTCTCGGGGGGCGGTTCACCCCTCCACTTT. Encoded protein: CASSLVSGGGSPLHF.